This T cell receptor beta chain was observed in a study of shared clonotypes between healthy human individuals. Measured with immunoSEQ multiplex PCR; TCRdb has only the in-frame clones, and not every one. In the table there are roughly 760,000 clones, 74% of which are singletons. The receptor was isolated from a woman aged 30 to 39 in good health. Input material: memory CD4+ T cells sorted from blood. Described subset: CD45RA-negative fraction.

The CDR3 DNA reads TGCAGCGTTCCCGACAGGTGGGGGGCCAATGAGCAGTTCTTC. Amino acids: CSVPDRWGANEQFF. The V gene is TRBV29-1, the J gene TRBJ2-1; D tentatively fits TRBD1 or TRBD2 (6 bases each). Trimming cost V 5 bases and J 6 bases, with 17 bases left between them. The CDR3 totals 14 residues. Germline lookup yields CDR1 SQVTM and CDR2 ANQGSEA.